Listed here are 15 T cell receptor beta chains from one sample, sequenced in a study of shared clonotypes between healthy human individuals. Sequencing was performed with immunoSEQ multiplex PCR; in TCRdb, only in-frame clones are kept and a portion is missing. The repertoire has roughly 1.4 million clones, 98% of them found once; the top ten carry roughly 0.36%. Sample: naive CD4+ T cells sorted from blood. Indicated subset: CD45RA+ positively selected. These receptor sequences come from a man aged 25-45 years in good health.

This sequence joins TRBV28 and TRBJ1-1, with D unresolved. Germline V gene sequence: CDR1 MDHEN, CDR2 SYDVKM. The V end lost 6 bases, the J end lost 7 bases, and 9 bases lay between the germline ends. This CDR3 is 11 amino acids long. Written as DNA, the CDR3 is TGTGCCAGCAGGTACGGTGGTGAAGCTTTCTTT. This codes for CASRYGGEAFF.

CDR3: CASSFHVAVQETQYF. For the CDR3, the DNA is TGTGCCAGCAGCTTTCATGTGGCGGTTCAAGAGACCCAGTACTTC. The chain has TRBV6-5 and TRBJ2-5; no firm D call. Germline loops: CDR1 MNHEY, CDR2 SVGAGI. Trimming shortened V by 6 bases and J by 2 bases, and 16 bases separated the two germline ends. This CDR3 is 15 amino acids long.

The V and J genes are TRBV7-3 and TRBJ2-2, with D tentatively TRBD2 (5 bases). Germline V gene lookup returns CDR1 SGHTA and CDR2 FQGTGA. The CDR3 extends over 14 amino acids. Trimming removed 5 bases from V and 4 bases from J, with 11 bases in between. The DNA of the CDR3 is TGTGCCAGCAGCCGGACCGCGGGCACCGGGGAGCTGTTTTTT. It translates to CASSRTAGTGELFF.

This clone occurred once. The chain is built from TRBV28 and TRBJ2-4; 15 bases fit TRBD2. Germline assignment: CDR1 MDHEN and CDR2 SYDVKM. V shed 11 bases, J shed 6 bases, and the junction held 8 bases outside the gene matches. This CDR3 has 15 residues. This CDR3 is CAAGTSGRSGNIQYF. The CDR3 DNA follows: TGTGCCGCGGGGACTAGCGGGAGGTCGGGAAACATTCAGTACTTC. Using reference TRBV28 and TRBJ2-4 for the parts outside the CDR3, the full variable domain is DVKVTQSSRYLVKRTGEKVFLECVQDMDHENMFWYRQDPGLGLRLIYFSYDVKMKEKGDIPEGYSVSREKKERFSLILESASTNQTSMYLCAAGTSGRSGNIQYFGAGTRLSVL.

V gene TRBV11-3 combines with J gene TRBJ1-5; D is unresolved. Germline V gives CDR1 SGHNT, CDR2 YENEEA. The CDR3 loop spans 19 amino acids. The V end was cut by 1 base, the J end by 0 bases, with 19 bases between. As DNA, the CDR3 is TGTGCCAGCAGCTTAGTCCCCCCCTGCCTTACTCATAGCAATCAGCCCCAGCATTTT. This encodes CASSLVPPCLTHSNQPQHF.

The chain couples TRBV18 to TRBJ1-3; 7 bases fit TRBD1. Germline V gives CDR1 KGHSH, CDR2 LQKENI. The CDR3 is 15 residues long. J lost 7 bases, V lost 6 bases, and 12 bases had no gene match. The CDR3 spells CASSLGTALRNTIYF. Written as DNA, the CDR3 is TGTGCCAGCTCGCTGGGGACAGCCCTTCGCAACACCATATATTTT.

The rearrangement uses TRBV11-3 and TRBJ2-3; 7 bases agree with TRBD1. Germline assignment: CDR1 SGHNT and CDR2 YENEEA. The CDR3 covers 16 residues. J was trimmed by 2 bases and V by 5 bases; bases with no gene match: 10. Here the CDR3 DNA reads TGTGCCAGCAGCAGAAGCCCGGGGACAGTCACAGATACGCAGTATTTT. Protein product: CASSRSPGTVTDTQYF.

This chain connects TRBV11-2 to TRBJ1-2; D remains unclear. CDR1 is SGHAT, CDR2 FQNNGV, per germline. CDR3 size: 12 residues. V was clipped by 4 bases and J by 4 bases, with 7 bases between them. The CDR3 is CASSSTSYGYTF. In DNA, the CDR3 is TGTGCCAGCAGCTCAACCAGCTATGGCTACACCTTC.

The J gene is TRBJ2-5, the V gene TRBV5-1; 8 bases are a match to TRBD2. V was clipped by 4 bases and J by 5 bases; unmatched bases: 10. This CDR3 spans 15 amino acids. Germline V gene lookup returns CDR1 SGHRS and CDR2 YFSETQ. CDR3 amino acids: CASSPQGGGLETQYF. The DNA for the CDR3 is TGCGCCAGCAGCCCCCAAGGCGGGGGGCTGGAGACCCAGTACTTC.

The rearrangement links TRBV7-3 to TRBJ2-1; TRBD2 matches 13 bases. The CDR3 is 23 amino acids. Germline V CDR1 and CDR2: SGHTA, FQGTGA. V shed 1 base, J shed 1 base, and the junction held 19 bases outside the gene matches. Written as DNA, the CDR3 is TGTGCCAGCAGCTTAAGCTCGGGGGAACTAGCGGGAGGGTCGGGAGGGTCCTACAATGAGCAGTTCTTC. This translates into CASSLSSGELAGGSGGSYNEQFF.

The chain uses TRBV2 and TRBJ2-1; a possible D gene is TRBD2 (6 bases). Per the germline V gene, CDR1 is SNHLY and CDR2 is FYNNEI. Trimming cost V 7 bases and J 7 bases, with 14 bases left between them. The CDR3 runs to 13 residues. CDR3 amino acids: CASTPRRENEQFF. CDR3 coding DNA: TGTGCCAGCACTCCTCGGCGGGAAAATGAGCAGTTCTTC.

The chain links TRBV29-1 to TRBJ2-5; D tentatively reads TRBD1 or TRBD2 (6 bases each). Germline V lookup: CDR1 SQVTM, CDR2 ANQGSEA. This CDR3 has 13 residues. Trimming took off 3 bases at V and 5 bases at J, with 13 bases between the two ends. As DNA, the CDR3 is TGCAGCGTTGATCTAAGAGGGGGGGAGACCCAGTACTTC. It yields the protein CSVDLRGGETQYF.

Here the CDR3 reads CASSSLGAGTSGHNEQFF. CDR3 DNA: TGTGCCAGCAGCTCTTTGGGGGCCGGGACTAGCGGACACAATGAGCAGTTCTTC. The V gene is TRBV11-2, the J gene TRBJ2-1; 11 bases are shared with TRBD2. The germline V gene encodes CDR1 SGHAT and CDR2 FQNNGV. The CDR3 is 18 residues long. Trimming cost V 4 bases and J 5 bases; bases outside gene matches: 13.

V usage is TRBV28 and J usage is TRBJ2-2; 8 bases line up with TRBD1. V lost 4 bases to trimming and J lost 7 bases; unmatched junction nucleotides: 14. This CDR3 is built from 17 residues. Germline CDR1 and CDR2: MDHEN and SYDVKM. The CDR3 DNA is TGTGCCAGCAGTTCCGGGACCGGGACAGGTCTAATCGGGGAGCTGTTTTTT. Encoded protein: CASSSGTGTGLIGELFF.

The CDR3 DNA reads TGTGCCACCAGCAGAGATTACCCGCGGGAGGGATATGAGACCCAGTACTTC. Translated: CATSRDYPREGYETQYF. The chain carries TRBV15 and TRBJ2-5; 9 nucleotides agree with TRBD2. Germline-derived CDR1 and CDR2 are LNHNV and YYDKDF (reference sequence). V was pared by 0 bases and J by 5 bases, with 10 bases of the junction left unmatched. The length of the CDR3 is 17 residues.